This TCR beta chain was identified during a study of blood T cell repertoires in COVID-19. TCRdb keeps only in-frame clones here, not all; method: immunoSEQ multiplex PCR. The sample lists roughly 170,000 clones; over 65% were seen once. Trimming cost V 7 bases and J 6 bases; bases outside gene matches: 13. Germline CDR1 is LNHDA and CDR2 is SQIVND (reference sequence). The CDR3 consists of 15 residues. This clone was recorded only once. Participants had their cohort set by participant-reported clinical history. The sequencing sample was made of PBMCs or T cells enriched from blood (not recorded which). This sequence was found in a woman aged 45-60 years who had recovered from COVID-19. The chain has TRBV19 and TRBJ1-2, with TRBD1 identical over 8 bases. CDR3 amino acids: CASNRPDRAGDGYTF. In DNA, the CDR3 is TGTGCCAGTAATAGACCGGACAGGGCGGGGGATGGCTACACCTTC.